A single sample is the source of the 17 T cell receptor beta chains below, sequenced in a study of shared clonotypes between healthy human individuals. Sequencing was performed with immunoSEQ multiplex PCR; in TCRdb, only in-frame clones are kept and a portion is missing. The sample includes about 2 million clones, roughly 94% of them seen just once. Material for sequencing was naive CD4+ T cells sorted from blood. Subset in this sample: CD45RA+ positively selected. The receptor set was obtained from a man between 18 and 29 years old in good health.

The J gene is TRBJ2-3, the V gene TRBV25-1, with TRBD2 matching over 9 bases. The CDR3 loop spans 16 amino acids. V lost 1 base to trimming and J lost 6 bases; unmatched junction nucleotides: 8. In germline, CDR1 is MGHDK, CDR2 SYGVNS. CDR3: CASSEFGGRAGDTQYF. The CDR3 DNA follows: TGTGCCAGCAGTGAATTCGGCGGGAGGGCCGGGGATACGCAGTATTTT. Supplemented by reference TRBV25-1 and TRBJ2-3, the full variable domain reads EADIYQTPRYLVIGTGKKITLECSQTMGHDKMYWYQQDPGMELHLIHYSYGVNSTEKGDLSSESTVSRIRTEHFPLTLESARPSHTSQYLCASSEFGGRAGDTQYFGPGTRLTVL.

The chain uses TRBV27 and TRBJ2-7, with D hard to call. V lost 6 bases to trimming and J lost 0 bases, with 12 bases between them. This CDR3 comprises 14 residues. In germline, CDR1 is MNHEY, CDR2 SMNVEV (reference sequence). CDR3 coding DNA: TGTGCCAGCAGCCCAACGGTTAGCTCCTACGAGCAGTACTTC. Translated, it gives CASSPTVSSYEQYF.

This chain links TRBV19 with TRBJ1-2, with unresolved D. V was shortened by 5 bases and J by 4 bases, with 11 bases between the two germline ends. The CDR3 contains 13 residues. Per germline, CDR1 LNHDA and CDR2 SQIVND (reference sequence). The CDR3 bases are TGTGCCAGTAGTCCCGGTTGGGGCTATGGCTACACCTTC. It translates to CASSPGWGYGYTF.

The chain joins TRBV11-2 to TRBJ2-7; D not resolved. V was shortened by 3 bases and J by 0 bases, with 15 bases between the two germline ends. The CDR3 is made up of 16 amino acids. Germline V gene lookup returns CDR1 SGHAT and CDR2 FQNNGV. For the CDR3, the DNA is TGTGCCAGCAGCTTGGGCAGCCGTACGAGCTCCTACGAGCAGTACTTC. Translation gives CASSLGSRTSSYEQYF.

The rearrangement joins TRBV7-2 to TRBJ2-3; D is unresolved. Trimming removed 1 base at V and 10 bases at J, with 12 bases between. In germline, CDR1 is SGHTA, CDR2 FQGNSA. The CDR3 has 13 residues. The CDR3 DNA sequence: TGTGCCAGCAGCTTAGTATCCCCGGGCCCGCAGTATTTT. Protein product: CASSLVSPGPQYF. Full variable domain (outside the CDR3, taken from reference TRBV7-2 and TRBJ2-3): GAGVSQSPSNKVTEKGKDVELRCDPISGHTALYWYRQSLGQGLEFLIYFQGNSAPDKSGLPSDRFSAERTGGSVSTLTIQRTQQEDSAVYLCASSLVSPGPQYFGPGTRLTVL.

This chain joins TRBV19 and TRBJ1-1, with 10 bases fitting TRBD1. The CDR3 has 14 amino acids. Trimming cost V 5 bases and J 6 bases; bases outside gene matches: 6. Germline V lookup: CDR1 LNHDA, CDR2 SQIVND (reference sequence). CDR3 sequence reads: CASSADRGSPEAFF. CDR3 DNA: TGTGCCAGTAGTGCGGACAGGGGGTCCCCTGAAGCTTTCTTT.

The rearrangement uses TRBV6-5 and TRBJ1-5; D is perhaps TRBD1 (6 bases). Between the trimmed V and J ends, which lost 5 bases and 1 base, there was a span of 12 bases. The CDR3 contains 15 residues. CDR1 is MNHEY, CDR2 SVGAGI, per germline. The CDR3 DNA reads as TGTGCCAGCAGTCCGGGACATATGAGCAATCAGCCCCAGCATTTT. Translation gives CASSPGHMSNQPQHF.

The rearrangement joins TRBV6-1 to TRBJ2-6; D gene uncertain. The CDR3 spans 14 residues. Germline CDR1 and CDR2: MNHNS and SASEGT. With 8 bases removed from V and 0 bases from J, the gap between germline ends came to 8 bases. The CDR3 DNA reads as TGTGCCAGCGGGTTTAGCTCTGGGGCCAACGTCCTGACTTTC. Translated, it gives CASGFSSGANVLTF.

The chain recombines TRBV4-1 with TRBJ1-1; D perhaps matches TRBD1 (5 bases). This CDR3 has 15 residues. V lost 0 bases to trimming and J lost 5 bases, with 13 bases between them. The germline gives CDR1 MGHRA, CDR2 YSYEKL. The CDR3 DNA sequence: TGCGCCAGCAGCCAAGATGGGGCAGGGAGGACTGAAGCTTTCTTT. It specifies CASSQDGAGRTEAFF.

V is TRBV28 and J is TRBJ1-2, with 9 bases fitting TRBD1. The CDR3 contains 15 residues. CDR1 MDHEN and CDR2 SYDVKM come from the germline V gene. The V segment lost 8 bases and the J segment 6 bases; nucleotides outside the gene matches: 13. CDR3 DNA: TGTGCCAGCGGGATTAGAACAGGGGGCGAGGATGGCTACACCTTC. This sequence encodes CASGIRTGGEDGYTF.

The rearrangement links TRBV7-9 to TRBJ1-5; no definite D call. The V gene's germline CDR1 is SEHNR and CDR2 FQNEAQ (reference sequence). This CDR3 is built from 12 residues. V was pared by 3 bases and J by 7 bases, with 7 bases between. This CDR3 reads CASSLLEQPQHF. Here the CDR3 DNA reads TGTGCCAGCAGCTTGCTGGAGCAGCCCCAGCATTTT. Full variable domain (rest looked up from reference TRBV7-9 and TRBJ1-5): DTGVSQNPRHKITKRGQNVTFRCDPISEHNRLYWYRQTLGQGPEFLTYFQNEAQLEKSRLLSDRFSAERPKGSFSTLEIQRTEQGDSAMYLCASSLLEQPQHFGDGTRLSIL.

V usage is TRBV4-1 and J usage is TRBJ2-7; the D is unclear. The CDR3 extends over 17 amino acids. Germline CDR1 MGHRA, CDR2 YSYEKL. V shed 0 bases and J shed 3 bases, with 18 bases lying between them. The CDR3 sequence is CASSQERSETLGYEQYF. CDR3 bases: TGCGCCAGCAGCCAAGAGAGGAGCGAGACTTTGGGCTACGAGCAGTACTTC.

V gene TRBV4-3 combines with J gene TRBJ2-3, with D possibly being TRBD1 or TRBD2 (6 bases each). V was shortened by 4 bases and J by 4 bases, with 18 bases between the two germline ends. Germline-derived CDR1 and CDR2 are LGHNA and YSLEER. This CDR3 spans 16 amino acids. CDR3 amino acids: CASSPLPGGGADTQYF. CDR3 nucleotides: TGCGCCAGCAGCCCTTTACCCGGGGGCGGTGCAGATACGCAGTATTTT.

The J gene is TRBJ2-7, the V gene TRBV5-1; D uncertain. The germline V gene has CDR1 SGHRS and CDR2 YFSETQ. V dropped 0 bases and J dropped 1 base, with 5 bases sitting between them. The CDR3 contains 13 residues. As DNA, the CDR3 is TGCGCCAGCAGCTTGGAGGAGTCCTACGAGCAGTACTTC. Translated, it gives CASSLEESYEQYF.

The V gene is TRBV7-9, the J gene TRBJ1-5; maybe TRBD1 (6 bases). Deletions cut 4 bases from V and 2 bases from J, with 15 bases between. The CDR3 is made up of 16 amino acids. Germline V gene lookup returns CDR1 SEHNR and CDR2 FQNEAQ (reference sequence). CDR3 loop: CASSSLQGKGNQPQHF. The CDR3 nucleotides read TGTGCCAGCAGCTCCTTACAGGGAAAGGGCAATCAGCCCCAGCATTTT. Full variable domain (missing parts from reference TRBV7-9 and TRBJ1-5): DTGVSQNPRHKITKRGQNVTFRCDPISEHNRLYWYRQTLGQGPEFLTYFQNEAQLEKSRLLSDRFSAERPKGSFSTLEIQRTEQGDSAMYLCASSSLQGKGNQPQHFGDGTRLSIL.

The CDR3 DNA reads TGTGCCAGCAGCTTACTCGAGTGGGGGCGGGATGAGCAGTTCTTC. Amino acid sequence: CASSLLEWGRDEQFF. This chain connects TRBV7-2 to TRBJ2-1; a possible D gene is TRBD1 (6 bases). The CDR3 has 15 amino acids. Germline V gene lookup returns CDR1 SGHTA and CDR2 FQGNSA. Trimming shortened V by 2 bases and J by 8 bases, and 16 bases separated the two germline ends.

This rearrangement joins TRBV27 to TRBJ1-6; D remains ambiguous. The V end was cut by 3 bases, the J end by 10 bases, with 7 bases between. Germline V gives CDR1 MNHEY, CDR2 SMNVEV (reference sequence). The CDR3 runs to 12 residues. The CDR3 spells CASSFRSSPLHF. CDR3 bases: TGTGCCAGCAGTTTTCGGTCATCACCCCTCCACTTT.